This is a list of T cell receptor beta chains from one sample in a study of sequential checkpoint blockade in melanoma. Profiled with immunoSEQ multiplex PCR; TCRdb holds only in-frame clones, not every one. Found here are more than 6,000 clones, more than 20% of them singletons; the top ten hold approximately 8.8%. Sequences were derived from tumor tissue (inferred from file names), sampled from a patient given nivolumab and ipilimumab in sequence. These receptors were collected from a human donor with melanoma. The CDR3 runs from the conserved cysteine through the conserved F or W. A D gene is named only where the DNA matches it firmly. Clone size is not always given. Where it is, it says once, few, many or a class for expanded clones.

-	few	TRBJ2-3	TRBV18	CASSPSTDTQYF	TGTGCCAGCTCACCTTCCACAGATACGCAGTATTTT
TRBD2	few	TRBJ2-7	TRBV19	CASSDGLSGGTYEQYF	TGTGCCAGTAGTGACGGACTAAGCGGGGGGACCTACGAGCAGTACTTC
TRBD1	-	TRBJ2-2	TRBV18	CASSPRSKGQANTGELFF	TGTGCCAGCTCACCACGCTCAAAGGGACAGGCGAACACCGGGGAGCTGTTTTTT
-	-	TRBJ1-2	TRBV28	CASRPGGIYGYTF	TGTGCCAGCAGGCCGGGGGGGATATATGGCTACACCTTC
TRBD1	few	TRBJ2-7	TRBV30	CAWRGSGTVNSYEQYF	TGTGCCTGGAGGGGCTCAGGGACAGTGAACTCCTACGAGCAGTACTTC
TRBD1	few	TRBJ2-3	TRBV9	CASSSGTGMRTDTQYF	TGTGCCAGCAGCTCAGGGACAGGGATGCGGACAGATACGCAGTATTTT
TRBD1	-	TRBJ2-2	TRBV23-1	CASSQCPDRGRNTGELFF	TGCGCCAGCAGTCAATGTCCGGACAGGGGAAGGAACACCGGGGAGCTGTTTTTT
-	-	TRBJ1-5	TRBV28	CASSFAGAVQPQHF	TGTGCCAGCAGTTTCGCAGGGGCGGTTCAGCCCCAGCATTTT
-	-	TRBJ1-5	TRBV30	CAWSVRTGNQPQHF	TGTGCCTGGAGTGTACGGACAGGCAATCAGCCCCAGCATTTT
-	-	TRBJ2-1	TRBV28	CASSPLVGNEQFF	TGTGCCAGCAGCCCGTTAGTCGGCAATGAGCAGTTCTTC
-	-	TRBJ2-7	TRBV28	CASRGTGHLIYEQYF	TGTGCCAGCAGGGGAACGGGACACCTAATCTACGAGCAGTACTTC
-	-	TRBJ2-6	TRBV5-1	CASSLGGSGANVLTF	TGCGCCAGCAGCTTGGGAGGGTCCGGGGCCAACGTCCTGACTTTC
TRBD2	many	TRBJ2-7	TRBV7-2	CASWGGIGYEQYF	TGTGCCAGCTGGGGGGGGATTGGGTACGAGCAGTACTTC
TRBD1	many	TRBJ2-7	TRBV11-3	CASSLGPGTGAVSYEQYF	TGTGCCAGCAGCCTGGGACCCGGGACAGGAGCCGTCTCCTACGAGCAGTACTTC
-	-	TRBJ2-7	TRBV6-8	CAISRDPSVREQYF	TGTGCCATCAGTCGCGACCCGTCGGTTCGCGAGCAGTACTTC
-	-	TRBJ2-1	TRBV28	CASSSPGSPSSYNEQFF	TGTGCCAGCAGTTCTCCGGGTTCTCCAAGCTCCTACAATGAGCAGTTCTTC
TRBD2	-	TRBJ2-7	TRBV19	CASSIRFGVAGPYEQYF	TGTGCCAGTAGTATCAGATTTGGGGTAGCGGGACCCTACGAGCAGTACTTC
-	-	TRBJ1-2	TRBV28	CASSFGQLYGYTF	TGTGCCAGCAGTTTTGGCCAGCTCTATGGCTACACCTTC
-	few	TRBJ1-1	TRBV6-8	CASSTAPGNTEAFF	TGTGCCAGCAGTACAGCCCCGGGGAACACTGAAGCTTTCTTT
-	few	TRBJ1-2	TRBV6-8	CASRSTSGALSGYTF	TGTGCCAGCAGATCCACCTCTGGGGCCCTTAGTGGCTACACCTTC
TRBD1	few	TRBJ1-2	TRBV2	CASSAHPGTGANGYTF	TGTGCCAGCAGTGCCCACCCCGGGACAGGGGCCAATGGCTACACCTTC
-	few	TRBJ2-1	TRBV6-8	CASSYSPVTEQFF	TGTGCCAGCAGTTACTCCCCGGTGACTGAGCAGTTCTTC
-	-	TRBJ1-4	TRBV5-1	CASSPLHGVDSRNEKLFF	TGCGCCAGCAGCCCCCTCCATGGGGTGGACAGCCGAAATGAAAAACTGTTTTTT
TRBD1	few	TRBJ1-2	TRBV15	CATSREPTGGNGYTF	TGTGCCACCAGCAGAGAACCGACAGGGGGCAATGGCTACACCTTC